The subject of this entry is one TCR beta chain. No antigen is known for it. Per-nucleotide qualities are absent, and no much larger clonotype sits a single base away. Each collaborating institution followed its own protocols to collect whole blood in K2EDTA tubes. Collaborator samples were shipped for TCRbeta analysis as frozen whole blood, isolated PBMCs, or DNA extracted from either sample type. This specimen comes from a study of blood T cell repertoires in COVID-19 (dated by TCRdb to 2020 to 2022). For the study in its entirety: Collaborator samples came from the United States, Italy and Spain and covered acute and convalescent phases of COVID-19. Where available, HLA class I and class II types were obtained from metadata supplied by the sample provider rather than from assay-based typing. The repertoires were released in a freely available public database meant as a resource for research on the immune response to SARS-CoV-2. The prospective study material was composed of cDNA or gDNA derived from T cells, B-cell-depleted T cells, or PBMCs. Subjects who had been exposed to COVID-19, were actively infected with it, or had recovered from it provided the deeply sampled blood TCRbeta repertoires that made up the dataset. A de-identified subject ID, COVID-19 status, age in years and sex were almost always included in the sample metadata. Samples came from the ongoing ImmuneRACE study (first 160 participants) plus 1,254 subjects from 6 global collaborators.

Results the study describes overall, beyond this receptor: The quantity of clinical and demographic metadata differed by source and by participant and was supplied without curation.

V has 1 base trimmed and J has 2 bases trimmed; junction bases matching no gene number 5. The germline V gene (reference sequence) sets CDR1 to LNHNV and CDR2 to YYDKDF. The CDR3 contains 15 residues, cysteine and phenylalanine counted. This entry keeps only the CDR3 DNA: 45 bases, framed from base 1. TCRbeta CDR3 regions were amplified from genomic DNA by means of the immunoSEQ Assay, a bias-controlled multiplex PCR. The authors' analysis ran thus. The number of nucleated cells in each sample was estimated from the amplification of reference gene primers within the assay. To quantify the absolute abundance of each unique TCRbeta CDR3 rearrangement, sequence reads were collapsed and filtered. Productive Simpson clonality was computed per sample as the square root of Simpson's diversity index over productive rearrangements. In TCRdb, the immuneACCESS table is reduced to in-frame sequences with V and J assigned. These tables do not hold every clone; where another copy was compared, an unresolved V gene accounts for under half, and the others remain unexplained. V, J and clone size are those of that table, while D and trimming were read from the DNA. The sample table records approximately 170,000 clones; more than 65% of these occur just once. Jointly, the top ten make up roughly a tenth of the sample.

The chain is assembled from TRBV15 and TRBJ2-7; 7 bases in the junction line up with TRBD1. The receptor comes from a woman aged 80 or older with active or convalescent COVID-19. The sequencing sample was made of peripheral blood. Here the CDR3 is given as CATSRGGTEAYEQYF. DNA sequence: TGTGCCACCAGCAGAGGTGGGACAGAGGCCTACGAGCAGTACTTC.